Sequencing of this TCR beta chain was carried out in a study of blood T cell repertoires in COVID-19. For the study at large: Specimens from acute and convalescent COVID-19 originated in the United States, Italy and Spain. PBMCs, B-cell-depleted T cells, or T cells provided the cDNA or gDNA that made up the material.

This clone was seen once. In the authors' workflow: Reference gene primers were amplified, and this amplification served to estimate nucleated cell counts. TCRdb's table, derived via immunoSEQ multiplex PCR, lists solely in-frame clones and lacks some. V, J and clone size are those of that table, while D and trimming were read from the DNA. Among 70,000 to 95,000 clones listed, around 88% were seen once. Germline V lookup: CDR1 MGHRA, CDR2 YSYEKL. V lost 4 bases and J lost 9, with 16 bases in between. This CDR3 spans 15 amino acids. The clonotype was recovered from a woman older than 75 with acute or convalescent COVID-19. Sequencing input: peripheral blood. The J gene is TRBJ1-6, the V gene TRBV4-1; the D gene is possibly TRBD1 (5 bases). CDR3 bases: TGCGCCAGCAGCCCAAACAAGGGGCATAGTTCACCCCTCCACTTT. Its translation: CASSPNKGHSSPLHF.